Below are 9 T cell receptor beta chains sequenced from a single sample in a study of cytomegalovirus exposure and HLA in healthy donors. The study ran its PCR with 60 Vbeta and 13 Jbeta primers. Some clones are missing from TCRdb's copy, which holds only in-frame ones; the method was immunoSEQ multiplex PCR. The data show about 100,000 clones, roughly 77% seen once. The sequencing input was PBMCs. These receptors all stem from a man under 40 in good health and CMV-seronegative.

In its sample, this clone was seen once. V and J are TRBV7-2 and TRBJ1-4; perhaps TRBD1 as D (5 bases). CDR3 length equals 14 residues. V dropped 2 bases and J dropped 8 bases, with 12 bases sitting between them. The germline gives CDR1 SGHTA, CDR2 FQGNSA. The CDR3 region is CASSLRTGGEKLFF. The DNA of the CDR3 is TGTGCCAGCAGCTTACGAACAGGAGGGGAAAAACTGTTTTTT.

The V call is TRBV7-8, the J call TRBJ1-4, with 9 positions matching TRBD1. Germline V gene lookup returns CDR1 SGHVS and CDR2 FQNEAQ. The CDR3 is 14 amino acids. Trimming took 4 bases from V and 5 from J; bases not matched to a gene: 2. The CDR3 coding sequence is TGTGCCAGCAGCTCGGGACAGGGAAATGAAAAACTGTTTTTT. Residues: CASSSGQGNEKLFF. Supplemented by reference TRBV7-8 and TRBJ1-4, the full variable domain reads GAGVSQSPRYKVAKRGQDVALRCDPISGHVSLFWYQQALGQGPEFLTYFQNEAQLDKSGLPSDRFFAERPEGSVSTLKIQRTQQEDSAVYLCASSSGQGNEKLFFGSGTQLSVL.

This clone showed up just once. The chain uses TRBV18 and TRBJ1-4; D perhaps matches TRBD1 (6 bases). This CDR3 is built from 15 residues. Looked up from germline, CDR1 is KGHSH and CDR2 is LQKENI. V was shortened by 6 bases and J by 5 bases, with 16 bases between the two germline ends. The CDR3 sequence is CASSGVGQQNEKLFF. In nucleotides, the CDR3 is TGTGCCAGCTCGGGTGTCGGACAGCAAAATGAAAAACTGTTTTTT.

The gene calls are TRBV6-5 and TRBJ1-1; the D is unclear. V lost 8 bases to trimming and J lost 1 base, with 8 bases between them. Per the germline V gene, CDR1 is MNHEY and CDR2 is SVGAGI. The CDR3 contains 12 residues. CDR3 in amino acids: CASGRGNTEAFF. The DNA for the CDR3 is TGTGCCAGCGGGCGGGGGAACACTGAAGCTTTCTTT.

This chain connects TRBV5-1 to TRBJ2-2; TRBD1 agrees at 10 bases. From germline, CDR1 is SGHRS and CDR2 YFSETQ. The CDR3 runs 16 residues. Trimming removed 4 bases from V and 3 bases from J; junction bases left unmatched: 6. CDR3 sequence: CASSPRQGAYTGELFF. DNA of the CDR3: TGCGCCAGCAGCCCTAGACAGGGGGCGTACACCGGGGAGCTGTTTTTT.

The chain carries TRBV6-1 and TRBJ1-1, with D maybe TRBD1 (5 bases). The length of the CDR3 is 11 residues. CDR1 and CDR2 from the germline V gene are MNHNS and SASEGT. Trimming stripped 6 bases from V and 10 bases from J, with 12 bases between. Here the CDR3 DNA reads TGTGCCAGCAGGGAACAGGCTGCAGCTTTCTTT. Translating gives CASREQAAAFF.

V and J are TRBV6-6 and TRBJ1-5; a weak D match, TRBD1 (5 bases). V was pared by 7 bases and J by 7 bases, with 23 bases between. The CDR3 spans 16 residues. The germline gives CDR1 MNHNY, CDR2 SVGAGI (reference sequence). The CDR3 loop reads CASTPIGKGVKQPQHF. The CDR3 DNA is TGTGCCAGCACACCCATTGGTAAAGGGGTAAAGCAGCCCCAGCATTTT.

CDR3 nucleotides: TGCGCCAGCAGCTCTTGGACAGGGTCCTACGAGCAGTACTTC. Its translation: CASSSWTGSYEQYF. The chain employs TRBV5-1 and TRBJ2-7, with 8 bases aligning to TRBD1. The germline V gene encodes CDR1 SGHRS and CDR2 YFSETQ. CDR3 size: 14 residues. Unmatched junction bases numbered 3, after V lost 3 bases and J lost 1 base.

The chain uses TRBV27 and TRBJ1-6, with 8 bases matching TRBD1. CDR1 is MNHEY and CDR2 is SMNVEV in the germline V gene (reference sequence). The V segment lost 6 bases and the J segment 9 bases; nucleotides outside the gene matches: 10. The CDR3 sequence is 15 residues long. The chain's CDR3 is CASRFQDREVSPLHF. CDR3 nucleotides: TGTGCCAGCAGGTTTCAGGACAGGGAGGTTTCACCCCTCCACTTT.